These 30 T cell receptor beta chains share one sample of origin, sequenced in a study of cytomegalovirus exposure and HLA in healthy donors. This PCR relied on a set of 60 Vbeta primers and 13 Jbeta primers. Repertoires were generated with immunoSEQ multiplex PCR, while TCRdb's copy carries only in-frame clones and drops some. The sample lists about 120,000 clones; 77% were seen once. The source material was PBMCs. The source is a man between 18 and 29 years old in good health and CMV-seropositive.

This chain connects TRBV11-2 to TRBJ2-7, with TRBD1 as a possible D gene (6 bases). Trimming took 2 bases from V and 5 from J, leaving 22 bases between them. The CDR3 contains 17 residues. Germline V lookup: CDR1 SGHAT, CDR2 FQNNGV. CDR3 sequence reads: CASSLSLGEGVGDEQYF. CDR3 sequence (DNA): TGTGCCAGCAGCTTATCCCTTGGAGAGGGGGTTGGCGACGAGCAGTACTTC.

This rearrangement joins TRBV29-1 to TRBJ1-5; weak D call: TRBD1 (6 bases). Trimming removed 6 bases at V and 6 bases at J, with 12 bases between. Germline CDR1 SQVTM, CDR2 ANQGSEA. This CDR3 has 12 amino acids. In nucleotides, the CDR3 is TGCAGCGTGGGGGGAGGGGGTCAGCCCCAGCATTTT. Translation gives CSVGGGGQPQHF.

This chain connects TRBV9 to TRBJ1-3; perhaps TRBD1 as D (5 bases). This CDR3 region has 16 residues. Germline assignment: CDR1 SGDLS and CDR2 YYNGEE. V was pared by 3 bases and J by 0 bases, with 13 bases between. The CDR3 sequence: CASSELPGGSGNTIYF. CDR3 coding DNA: TGTGCCAGCAGCGAGCTTCCGGGGGGCTCTGGAAACACCATATATTTT.

J is TRBJ1-2 and V is TRBV9; TRBD1 agrees at 9 bases. Germline trimming cut 5 bases from V and 8 bases from J; bases unmatched to any gene: 7. Germline values: CDR1 SGDLS, CDR2 YYNGEE. The CDR3 runs to 13 residues. In DNA form, the CDR3 reads TGTGCCAGCAGTTTTTGGACAGGGGCGGGCTACACCTTC. Its protein is CASSFWTGAGYTF.

This clone has just a few counts. The genes are TRBV10-3 and TRBJ2-1, with 7 bases identical to TRBD1. The V gene's germline CDR1 is ENHRY and CDR2 SYGVKD. The J segment lost 9 bases and the V segment lost 2 bases, leaving 4 bases of the junction unmatched. The CDR3 contains 13 residues. CDR3 sequence: CAISEKGAGEQFF. CDR3 coding DNA: TGTGCCATCAGTGAGAAGGGGGCAGGTGAGCAGTTCTTC.

The chain uses TRBV7-8 and TRBJ2-5; D is possibly TRBD2 (6 bases). The CDR3 is made up of 16 amino acids. Germline V gene data show CDR1 as SGHVS and CDR2 as FQNEAQ. V gave up 1 base and J gave up 2 bases, with 14 bases separating them. The CDR3 sequence is CASSLVSPSDQETQYF. The DNA of the CDR3 is TGTGCCAGCAGCTTAGTCAGTCCTAGCGATCAAGAGACCCAGTACTTC.

V gene TRBV7-3 combines with J gene TRBJ2-2; 13 bases line up with TRBD2. V gave up 2 bases and J gave up 2 bases; unmatched junction bases: 5. Germline V lookup: CDR1 SGHTA, CDR2 FQGTGA. The CDR3 runs to 18 residues. DNA of the CDR3: TGTGCCAGCAGCTTAGGGGGACTAGCGGGAACTAACACCGGGGAGCTGTTTTTT. It is translated as CASSLGGLAGTNTGELFF.

The chain combines TRBV29-1 with TRBJ2-5, with TRBD2 identical over 8 bases. The last part of the DNA fits TRBJ2-7 better; the J call may be wrong. CDR1 is SQVTM, CDR2 ANQGSEA, per germline. CDR3 size: 14 residues. The CDR3: CSALGGRSSYEQYF. The CDR3 DNA reads as TGCAGCGCCCTAGGCGGGAGGAGCTCCTACGAGCAGTACTTC.

This clone has a single count. V and J are TRBV28 and TRBJ1-1; no clear D. Germline CDR1 MDHEN, CDR2 SYDVKM. V was shortened by 2 bases and J by 4 bases, with 11 bases between the two germline ends. This CDR3 has 14 residues. CDR3 region: CASSLRGGGTEAFF. The CDR3 nucleotides read TGTGCCAGCAGTTTACGGGGTGGTGGCACTGAAGCTTTCTTT.

Comment on this clone: This sample also contains other DNA sequences that code for the same CDR3. The chain uses TRBV28 and TRBJ1-5; 7 bases line up with TRBD1. Germline CDR1 MDHEN, CDR2 SYDVKM. The CDR3 totals 14 residues. Trimming removed 6 bases from V and 7 bases from J; junction bases left unmatched: 9. The DNA for the CDR3 is TGTGCCAGCAGCCGAACAGGGGTTCGACAGCCCCAGCATTTT. This encodes CASSRTGVRQPQHF.

This chain links TRBV2 with TRBJ2-1; 8 bases are shared with TRBD2. The CDR3 spans 18 residues. V shed 0 bases and J 8 bases; nucleotides not matched to a gene: 15. The germline gives CDR1 SNHLY, CDR2 FYNNEI. Written as DNA, the CDR3 is TGTGCCAGCAGTGAAGCGCTTCGTCTCGGGAGGGCCCAGGATGAGCAGTTCTTC. Its translation is CASSEALRLGRAQDEQFF.

V usage is TRBV30 and J usage is TRBJ1-2, with 8 nucleotides matching TRBD1. This CDR3 contains 13 residues. V lost 5 bases, J lost 8 bases, and 10 bases stayed unmatched. Germline CDR1 is GTSNPN and CDR2 is SVGIG (reference sequence). As DNA, the CDR3 is TGTGCCTGGGGCCGGGACAGGCCGTGGGGCTACACCTTC. Translation: CAWGRDRPWGYTF. Variable domain in full (rest from reference TRBV30 and TRBJ1-2): SQTIHQWPATLVQPVGSPLSLECTVEGTSNPNLYWYRQAAGRGLQLLFYSVGIGQISSEVPQNLSASRPQDRQFILSSKKLLLSDSGFYLCAWGRDRPWGYTFGSGTRLTVV.

V is TRBV7-8 and J is TRBJ2-1; weak D call: TRBD1 (5 bases). This CDR3 has 13 amino acids. Deletions cut 8 bases from V and 0 bases from J, with 8 bases between. Per germline, CDR1 SGHVS and CDR2 FQNEAQ. The DNA for the CDR3 is TGTGCCAGCCGACAGCCCTCCTACAATGAGCAGTTCTTC. Protein: CASRQPSYNEQFF.

The chain recombines TRBV28 with TRBJ1-2, with TRBD1 identical over 7 bases. Unmatched junction bases numbered 8, after V lost 5 bases and J lost 2 bases. The CDR3 spans 15 residues. Germline CDR1 MDHEN, CDR2 SYDVKM. In nucleotides, the CDR3 is TGTGCCAGCAGTCCCCGACAGGGAGTAAACTATGGCTACACCTTC. Translating gives CASSPRQGVNYGYTF.

A few counts support this clone. The CDR3: CASSFRTSGANSYEQYF. The CDR3 nucleotides are TGTGCCAGCAGCTTTCGCACGTCAGGGGCTAACTCCTACGAGCAGTACTTC. The V and J genes are TRBV27 and TRBJ2-7; TRBD1 might be the D (6 bases). Trimming stripped 6 bases from V and 0 bases from J, with 21 bases between. Germline CDR1 MNHEY, CDR2 SMNVEV (reference sequence). CDR3 length equals 17 residues.

CDR3 nucleotide sequence: TGTGCCAGCACCAGCATCTCAATAGGGGCCTACGAGCAGTACTTC. It specifies CASTSISIGAYEQYF. The genes are TRBV5-6 and TRBJ2-7; TRBD1 is a possible D gene (5 bases). The CDR3 is made up of 15 amino acids. V lost 6 bases and J 2 bases, leaving 18 bases between the germline ends. The germline V gene has CDR1 SGHDT and CDR2 YYEEEE.

The DNA for the CDR3 is TGTGCCAGCAGCCTCGGCACCAGGGAAATTGCTAACTATGGCTACACCTTC. Translating gives CASSLGTREIANYGYTF. V usage is TRBV2 and J usage is TRBJ1-2, with a weak D call TRBD1 (5 bases). The V end was cut by 6 bases, the J end by 0 bases, with 20 bases between. CDR1 and CDR2 (germline): SNHLY, FYNNEI. This CDR3 is 17 amino acids long.

The chain employs TRBV7-6 and TRBJ1-1; D uncertain. Trimming shortened V by 5 bases and J by 4 bases, and 11 bases separated the two germline ends. Germline CDR1 is SGHVS and CDR2 is FNYEAQ. The CDR3 consists of 13 residues. The CDR3 region has the DNA TGTGCCAGCAGCAAAGATGGGAGCACTGAAGCTTTCTTT. Translation: CASSKDGSTEAFF.

The J gene is TRBJ1-2, the V gene TRBV27, with D perhaps TRBD1 (6 bases). V was cut by 5 bases and J by 5 bases, with 12 bases left in between. The germline V gene encodes CDR1 MNHEY and CDR2 SMNVEV (reference sequence). The length of the CDR3 is 13 residues. In nucleotides, the CDR3 is TGTGCCAGCAGTGGGTCCGGGACATATGGCTACACCTTC. It codes for CASSGSGTYGYTF.

This clone was seen a handful of times. The V call is TRBV5-1, the J call TRBJ1-1; a weak D match, TRBD1 (6 bases). Trimming took off 0 bases at V and 2 bases at J, with 14 bases between the two ends. CDR1 is SGHRS, CDR2 YFSETQ, per germline. The CDR3 totals 16 residues. Here the CDR3 reads CASSLGSGEGNTEAFF. The CDR3, as DNA: TGCGCCAGCAGCTTGGGGTCAGGGGAAGGAAACACTGAAGCTTTCTTT.

As for this clone: Germline is not matched at one junction end, which may reflect a read error. The chain combines TRBV5-6 with TRBJ2-2; TRBD1 matches at 10 bases. CDR1 and CDR2 from the germline V gene are SGHDT and YYEEEE. The CDR3 consists of 15 residues. CDR3 DNA sequence: TGTGCCAGCAGCTTTTGGGACAGGGGCACCGGGGGGCTGTTTTTT. Translated: CASSFWDRGTGGLFF.

This clone was detected only a few times. The gene calls are TRBV5-1 and TRBJ2-7; no clear D. Trimming took off 5 bases at V and 6 bases at J, with 15 bases between the two ends. The germline CDR1 and CDR2 sequences are SGHRS and YFSETQ. The CDR3 length is 13 residues. CDR3: CASSLGASVEQYF. CDR3 sequence (DNA): TGCGCCAGCAGTCTTGGAGCTTCCGTCGAGCAGTACTTC.

The chain combines TRBV19 with TRBJ1-1; 9 bases are a match to TRBD1. Looked up from germline, CDR1 is LNHDA and CDR2 is SQIVND (reference sequence). The length of the CDR3 is 13 residues. J gave up 7 bases and V 8 bases, and 8 bases lay outside the gene matches. The CDR3 loop is CASEPGQGLEAFF. The CDR3 region has the DNA TGTGCCAGTGAACCGGGACAGGGCCTTGAAGCTTTCTTT. Complete variable domain (other parts from reference TRBV19 and TRBJ1-1): DGGITQSPKYLFRKEGQNVTLSCEQNLNHDAMYWYRQDPGQGLRLIYYSQIVNDFQKGDIAEGYSVSREKKESFPLTVTSAQKNPTAFYLCASEPGQGLEAFFGQGTRLTVV.

This clone was detected only once. The genes are TRBV5-5 and TRBJ2-1, with TRBD1 as a possible D gene (5 bases). The CDR3 loop spans 15 amino acids. From germline, CDR1 is SGHKS and CDR2 YYEKEE (reference sequence). Trimming left V 6 bases short and J 9 bases short, with 22 bases between. CDR3: CASTSPDMGLTEQFF. The CDR3 nucleotides are TGTGCCAGCACCTCCCCGGACATGGGGCTAACTGAGCAGTTCTTC.

This chain joins TRBV25-1 and TRBJ1-1; the D gene is possibly TRBD1 (5 bases). The germline V gene encodes CDR1 MGHDK and CDR2 SYGVNS. V was shortened by 7 bases and J by 0 bases, with 9 bases between the two germline ends. The CDR3 is 13 amino acids. The chain's CDR3 is CASIKGMNTEAFF. CDR3 coding DNA: TGTGCCAGCATCAAGGGGATGAACACTGAAGCTTTCTTT.

The rearrangement joins TRBV12-5 to TRBJ2-2; TRBD2 matches at 10 bases. Germline V gives CDR1 LGHNT, CDR2 FRNRAP. This CDR3 contains 20 residues. The V segment lost 9 bases and the J segment 4 bases; nucleotides outside the gene matches: 23. DNA of the CDR3: TGTGCTAGCCAACCGTGCGCCTATCTGAGCGGGGGGGCCGGCACCGGGGAGCTGTTTTTT. Protein product: CASQPCAYLSGGAGTGELFF. Full variable domain (rest looked up from reference TRBV12-5 and TRBJ2-2): DARVTQTPRHKVTEMGQEVTMRCQPILGHNTVFWYRQTMMQGLELLAYFRNRAPLDDSGMPKDRFSAEMPDATLATLKIQPSEPRDSAVYFCASQPCAYLSGGAGTGELFFGEGSRLTVL.

The chain couples TRBV25-1 to TRBJ1-1; weak D call: TRBD1 (5 bases). This CDR3 has 15 amino acids. Germline CDR1 reads MGHDK; CDR2 reads SYGVNS. Trimming removed 5 bases at V and 1 base at J, with 14 bases between. In DNA form, the CDR3 reads TGTGCCAGCAGTCCCCTGGGGCAGGGGAACACTGAAGCTTTCTTT. Residues: CASSPLGQGNTEAFF.

The chain is built from TRBV12-5 and TRBJ2-7, with TRBD2 matching over 11 bases. CDR1 LGHNT and CDR2 FRNRAP come from the germline V gene. This CDR3 region has 13 residues. The V segment lost 9 bases and the J segment 4 bases; nucleotides outside the gene matches: 5. This CDR3 is CASELAGEYEQYF. The DNA of the CDR3 is TGTGCTAGCGAACTAGCGGGAGAATACGAGCAGTACTTC. The variable domain in full, with the rest retrieved from reference TRBV12-5 and TRBJ2-7, is DARVTQTPRHKVTEMGQEVTMRCQPILGHNTVFWYRQTMMQGLELLAYFRNRAPLDDSGMPKDRFSAEMPDATLATLKIQPSEPRDSAVYFCASELAGEYEQYFGPGTRLTVT.

The chain uses TRBV10-3 and TRBJ2-5; TRBD1 agrees at 10 bases. The J call may be incorrect, as the DNA end agrees better with TRBJ2-7. Germline lookup yields CDR1 ENHRY and CDR2 SYGVKD. The CDR3 length is 14 residues. The CDR3 loop is CAISEGTGDGEQYF. CDR3 bases: TGTGCCATCAGTGAGGGGACAGGGGACGGCGAGCAGTACTTC.

The chain links TRBV28 to TRBJ1-2, with D hard to call. The germline CDR1 and CDR2 sequences are MDHEN and SYDVKM. Trimming took off 10 bases at V and 4 bases at J, with 10 bases between the two ends. This CDR3 comprises 11 residues. DNA of the CDR3: TGTGCCACGGGAAGGAGCTATGGCTACACCTTC. It specifies CATGRSYGYTF.